Shown below are 20 T cell receptor beta chains from a single sample sequenced in a study of blood T cell repertoires in COVID-19. Profiled with immunoSEQ multiplex PCR; TCRdb holds only in-frame clones, not every one. The sample records almost 70,000 clones, more than 70% being singletons. Specimen: peripheral blood. These receptors came from a woman aged 70-85 years with acute or convalescent COVID-19.

V is TRBV5-1 and J is TRBJ1-1; no firm D call. The CDR3 spans 11 residues. V was clipped by 6 bases and J by 2 bases, with 5 bases between them. Germline V gene lookup returns CDR1 SGHRS and CDR2 YFSETQ. CDR3 region: CASISNTEAFF. Here the CDR3 DNA reads TGCGCCAGCATCTCTAACACTGAAGCTTTCTTT.

J is TRBJ2-3 and V is TRBV7-2; 8 nucleotides line up with TRBD2. Germline assignment: CDR1 SGHTA and CDR2 FQGNSA. This CDR3 region has 16 residues. After removal of 0 bases from V and 4 bases from J, the junction contained 6 bases not matched to a gene. The CDR3 region has the DNA TGTGCCAGCAGCTTAGCGACGGGAGGGGGGTCAGATACGCAGTATTTT. Encoded protein: CASSLATGGGSDTQYF. Full variable domain (remainder filled in from reference TRBV7-2 and TRBJ2-3): GAGVSQSPSNKVTEKGKDVELRCDPISGHTALYWYRQSLGQGLEFLIYFQGNSAPDKSGLPSDRFSAERTGGSVSTLTIQRTQQEDSAVYLCASSLATGGGSDTQYFGPGTRLTVL.

The sample holds one count of this clone. The rearrangement joins TRBV5-1 to TRBJ1-5; D perhaps matches TRBD1 (6 bases). This CDR3 is 17 amino acids long. Germline CDR1 and CDR2: SGHRS and YFSETQ. V lost 0 bases and J 0 bases, leaving 13 bases between the germline ends. The CDR3 bases are TGCGCCAGCAGCTTGGGAGGGACATCCCATAGCAATCAGCCCCAGCATTTT. Amino acids: CASSLGGTSHSNQPQHF.

The chain combines TRBV11-1 with TRBJ1-2; 7 bases agree with TRBD1. V trimming: 3 bases; J trimming: 2 bases; junction bases outside the gene matches: 6. From germline, CDR1 is SGHAT and CDR2 FQDESV (reference sequence). The CDR3 runs 15 residues. The CDR3 reads CASSLNDRANYGYTF. As DNA, the CDR3 is TGTGCCAGCAGCTTGAACGACAGGGCGAACTATGGCTACACCTTC. Full variable domain (missing parts from reference TRBV11-1 and TRBJ1-2): EAEVAQSPRYKITEKSQAVAFWCDPISGHATLYWYRQILGQGPELLVQFQDESVVDDSQLPKDRFSAERLKGVDSTLKIQPAELGDSAMYLCASSLNDRANYGYTFGSGTRLTVV.

V and J are TRBV9 and TRBJ1-2; D is possibly TRBD1 (6 bases). With 2 bases removed from V and 8 bases from J, the gap between germline ends came to 19 bases. The CDR3 is made up of 15 amino acids. CDR1 and CDR2 (germline): SGDLS, YYNGEE. The CDR3 nucleotides are TGTGCCAGCAGCGTTGGGTGGGGGCTAGCTAGCGGCTACACCTTC. Translated: CASSVGWGLASGYTF.

This clone was picked up one time. This chain connects TRBV10-3 to TRBJ2-2, with D possibly being TRBD2 (5 bases). From germline, CDR1 is ENHRY and CDR2 SYGVKD. This CDR3 has 17 amino acids. V lost 3 bases to trimming and J lost 2 bases, with 16 bases between them. CDR3 DNA sequence: TGTGCCATCAGTGATTCTGGGAGAATCGAAAACACCGGGGAGCTGTTTTTT. Its protein is CAISDSGRIENTGELFF.

This clone was found a few times. The CDR3 DNA reads TGTGCCAGCAGTTCCGTCCCCCCGGGACTACTAAAGACCTACGAGCAGTACTTC. Translating it yields CASSSVPPGLLKTYEQYF. The chain has TRBV28 and TRBJ2-7; 7 nucleotides agree with TRBD2. With 4 bases clipped from V and 2 bases from J, the junction kept 17 bases outside the gene matches. Germline CDR1 MDHEN, CDR2 SYDVKM. This CDR3 comprises 18 residues.

The V call is TRBV28, the J call TRBJ2-7; tentatively, D is TRBD1 (7 bases). From germline, CDR1 is MDHEN and CDR2 SYDVKM. This CDR3 is 15 amino acids long. For the CDR3, the DNA is TGTGCAATAGCAGGAGGGGACAGTGCCACCTACGAGCAGTACTTC. This sequence encodes CAIAGGDSATYEQYF.

The gene calls are TRBV30 and TRBJ1-1; 9 bases map to TRBD1. This CDR3 is 19 amino acids long. V gave up 3 bases and J gave up 4 bases; unmatched junction bases: 21. From germline, CDR1 is GTSNPN and CDR2 SVGIG (reference sequence). The CDR3 coding sequence is TGTGCCTGGAGAGCCTTTTGGGTTAGGACAGGGGCGGGCGCCACTGAAGCTTTCTTT. Its translation: CAWRAFWVRTGAGATEAFF.

CDR3 sequence: CASSLWIGGKAFF. CDR3 DNA sequence: TGTGCCAGCAGTTTATGGATAGGAGGAAAAGCTTTCTTT. The chain combines TRBV27 with TRBJ1-1; the D is unclear. This CDR3 comprises 13 residues. Trimming took 1 base from V and 9 from J, leaving 12 bases between them. In germline, CDR1 is MNHEY, CDR2 SMNVEV (reference sequence).

This sequence joins TRBV4-2 and TRBJ1-3; D ambiguous. The CDR3 loop spans 16 amino acids. V was shortened by 1 base and J by 0 bases, with 10 bases between the two germline ends. Germline assignment: CDR1 LGHNA and CDR2 YNFKEQ. CDR3 coding DNA: TGTGCCAGCAGCCAAGTTGAGATCCACTCTGGAAACACCATATATTTT. It specifies CASSQVEIHSGNTIYF.

The chain couples TRBV9 to TRBJ2-3; TRBD2 matches 10 bases. The CDR3 contains 15 residues. Unmatched junction bases numbered 4, after V lost 3 bases and J lost 3 bases. The V gene's germline CDR1 is SGDLS and CDR2 YYNGEE. CDR3 protein: CASSADSGRTDTQYF. The CDR3 DNA reads TGTGCCAGCAGCGCGGATAGCGGGAGGACAGATACGCAGTATTTT.

The V gene is TRBV10-3, the J gene TRBJ2-1, with 10 bases aligning to TRBD2. Germline V gives CDR1 ENHRY, CDR2 SYGVKD. Germline trimming cut 9 bases from V and 3 bases from J; bases unmatched to any gene: 5. This CDR3 comprises 14 residues. This CDR3 is CAIMASGGYNEQFF. The CDR3 region has the DNA TGTGCCATAATGGCTAGCGGGGGCTACAATGAGCAGTTCTTC.

The gene calls are TRBV6-5 and TRBJ2-1, with 9 bases matching TRBD2. CDR3 length equals 15 residues. Per the germline V gene, CDR1 is MNHEY and CDR2 is SVGAGI. J lost 5 bases, V lost 8 bases, and 10 bases had no gene match. The CDR3 DNA is TGTGCCAGCTGCGGGCAGGTAGCGGGAGACAATGAGCAGTTCTTC. The encoded protein is CASCGQVAGDNEQFF.

The chain uses TRBV10-3 and TRBJ1-1; 8 nucleotides agree with TRBD1. The CDR3 is 13 amino acids. V shed 11 bases, J shed 1 base, and the junction held 6 bases outside the gene matches. Germline V gives CDR1 ENHRY, CDR2 SYGVKD. CDR3 in DNA: TGTGCCGCATCCGGGACAGGGAACACTGAAGCTTTCTTT. It is translated as CAASGTGNTEAFF.

V and J are TRBV5-4 and TRBJ2-1; 7 bases align to TRBD1. In germline, CDR1 is SGHNT, CDR2 YYREEE (reference sequence). There are 17 residues in the CDR3. J gave up 5 bases and V 0 bases, and 11 bases lay outside the gene matches. CDR3 sequence (DNA): TGTGCCAGCAGCTTGGGACAGGGAGTGTACGTGGACAATGAGCAGTTCTTC. Translating gives CASSLGQGVYVDNEQFF.

The J gene is TRBJ1-4, the V gene TRBV30; TRBD1 aligns across 11 bases. V lost 3 bases and J lost 8; bases outside the gene matches: 2. Germline values: CDR1 GTSNPN, CDR2 SVGIG (reference sequence). There are 13 residues in the CDR3. CDR3 nucleotides: TGTGCCTGGAGGGGGGACAGGGGGGAAAAACTGTTTTTT. Its protein is CAWRGDRGEKLFF.

The gene calls are TRBV14 and TRBJ2-3; D gene ambiguous. The germline CDR1 and CDR2 sequences are SGHDN and FVKESK. V was trimmed by 0 bases and J by 9 bases, leaving 7 bases between them. CDR3 size: 12 residues. DNA of the CDR3: TGTGCCAGCAGCCAAGATATATTCACGCAGTATTTT. Protein product: CASSQDIFTQYF.

This chain links TRBV6-1 with TRBJ2-5; D remains unclear. Trimming left V 2 bases short and J 4 bases short, with 11 bases between. The CDR3 spans 14 residues. Germline lookup yields CDR1 MNHNS and CDR2 SASEGT. The CDR3 bases are TGTGCCAGCAGTGAACGGTACAGTCGAGAGACCCAGTACTTC. It codes for CASSERYSRETQYF.

The V gene is TRBV3-1 (or the pseudogene TRBV3-2), the J gene TRBJ1-1, with 12 bases identical to TRBD1. After removal of 2 bases from V and 1 base from J, the junction contained 2 bases not matched to a gene. The CDR3 spans 16 residues. The germline gives CDR1 LGHDT, CDR2 YNNKEL (reference sequence). Written as DNA, the CDR3 is TGTGCCAGCAGCCAACGGGACAGGGGGCCGAACACTGAAGCTTTCTTT. Its translation: CASSQRDRGPNTEAFF.